These T cell receptor beta chains were read from a single sample in a study of T cells in Graves' hyperthyroidism and ophthalmopathy. TCRdb reprocessed the multiplex PCR reads via MiXCR and lists one record per CDR3 protein. Among under 350,000 distinct CDR3 sequences listed, roughly 15% were seen once. Sequenced sample: blood. The receptors were gathered from a woman aged 40-49 years with Graves' ophthalmopathy. Each CDR3 is given with its conserved first and last residue. A D gene is named only where the DNA matches it firmly. A row's size may be missing; if present it is once, few, many or a size class.

J | size | V | D | DNA | CDR3
TRBJ2-5 | many | TRBV27 | NA | TGTGCCAGCAGTTCAGGCCTCCAAGAGACCCAGTACTTC | CASSSGLQETQYF
TRBJ2-7 | many | TRBV11-2 | NA | TGTGCCAGCAGCTCCCAGGGAGTAAGGGAGCAGTACTTC | CASSSQGVREQYF
TRBJ2-2 | many | TRBV19 | NA | TGTGCCAGTAGTACCTTACCGGGACTCAACACCGGGGAGCTGTTTTTT | CASSTLPGLNTGELFF
TRBJ2-7 | NA | TRBV7-6 | TRBD2 | TGTGCCAGCAGCCGAGCGAGGGGGACTAGCGCTGTCTACGAGCAGTACTTC | CASSRARGTSAVYEQYF
TRBJ1-3 | NA | TRBV7-8 | NA | TGTGCCAGCAGCGCGGACACCGGATCCGGAAACACCATATATTTT | CASSADTGSGNTIYF
TRBJ1-3 | NA | TRBV6-4 | NA | TGTGCCAGCATCCCCAGGGGAATCTCTCACTCTGGAAACACCATATATTTT | CASIPRGISHSGNTIYF
TRBJ2-3 | many | TRBV18 | TRBD2 | TGTGCCAGCTCACGGCTAGCGGGAAAAGCAGATACGCAGTATTTT | CASSRLAGKADTQYF
TRBJ1-2 | NA | TRBV30 | NA | TGTGCCTGGTCGGCGGTCAGACAGAACTATGGCTACACCTTC | CAWSAVRQNYGYTF
TRBJ1-2 | many | TRBV2 | NA | TGTGCCAGCAGTGAGGGCATTCGGGCTAACTATGGCTACACCTTC | CASSEGIRANYGYTF
TRBJ2-7 | NA | TRBV19 | TRBD2 | TGTGCCAGTAGTACCCCTGGGACTACCCAGGCCTACGAGCAGTACTTC | CASSTPGTTQAYEQYF
TRBJ2-7 | many | TRBV28 | TRBD2 | TGTGCCAGCAGTTTCGGCGGGAGCTTTTACGAGCAGTACTTC | CASSFGGSFYEQYF
TRBJ1-4 | few | TRBV28 | NA | TGTGCCAGCAGACATAATGAAAAACTGTTTTTT | CASRHNEKLFF
TRBJ1-2 | many | TRBV25-1 | NA | TGTGCCAGCAGTGGGATGGGACTACTTAATGGCTACACCTTC | CASSGMGLLNGYTF
TRBJ1-4 | many | TRBV15 | TRBD1 | TGTGCCACCAGCAACGACCTACGGACAGGGGGGAGTGAAAAACTGTTTTTT | CATSNDLRTGGSEKLFF
TRBJ2-2 | few | TRBV9 | TRBD2 | TGTGCCAGCAGCCCACGGACTAGCGGGAGAATTGGGACCGGGGAGCTGTTTTTT | CASSPRTSGRIGTGELFF
TRBJ2-6 | few | TRBV6-1 | NA | TGTGCCAGCAGTGAAGTAGTGATCTCGGTGGCCTCTGGGGCCAACGTCCTGACTTTC | CASSEVVISVASGANVLTF
TRBJ1-2 | many | TRBV27 | NA | TGTGCCAGCAGTTTGGCAGGGGTAAACTATGGCTACACCTTC | CASSLAGVNYGYTF
TRBJ2-1 | many | TRBV28 | NA | TGTGCCAGCAGCTCCCCTCGAGAGCACTACAATGAGCAGTTCTTC | CASSSPREHYNEQFF
TRBJ2-7 | few | TRBV7-2 | NA | TGTGCCAGCGGCTTACAAGCATCCGGACAGTTTTCCTACGAGCAGTACTTC | CASGLQASGQFSYEQYF
TRBJ2-1 | few | TRBV7-9 | NA | TGTGCCAGCAGCTCGCCCCCTAGGGGTGAGCAGTTCTTC | CASSSPPRGEQFF
TRBJ1-6 | many | TRBV2 | NA | TGTGCCAGCAGAGATGTCTCCTATAATTCACCCCTCCACTTT | CASRDVSYNSPLHF
TRBJ2-5 | many | TRBV20-1 | NA | TGCAGTGCTAGAGATCCCAGTGGGGGGGAGACCCAGTACTTC | CSARDPSGGETQYF
TRBJ2-2 | many | TRBV6-5 | TRBD2 | TGTGCCAGCAAAGCCGGACTAGCGGGACCGAACACCGGGGAGCTGTTTTTT | CASKAGLAGPNTGELFF
TRBJ1-4 | few | TRBV4-1 | NA | TGCGCCAGCAGCCAAGGTTCTTATGGAGGGAAAGAAAAACTGTTTTTT | CASSQGSYGGKEKLFF
TRBJ1-1 | many | TRBV9 | NA | TGTGCCAGCAGCCGAGGGGAAACCATGAACACTGAAGCTTTCTTT | CASSRGETMNTEAFF
TRBJ2-3 | many | TRBV11-2 | NA | TGTGCCAGCAGCACACGAGGGCTAGCGCTGAACATGGATACGCAGTATTTT | CASSTRGLALNMDTQYF
TRBJ2-3 | NA | TRBV3-1 | NA | TGTGCCAGCAGCCAAGTACCTGGTAGCACAGATACGCAGTATTTT | CASSQVPGSTDTQYF
TRBJ1-6 | many | TRBV19 | TRBD1 | TGTGCCACCACAGGGGACTCCTATAATTCACCCCTCCACTTT | CATTGDSYNSPLHF
TRBJ2-7 | many | TRBV29-1 | TRBD2 | TGCAGCGTTACCCGCCTAGCGGGGGTTGCCTACGAGCAGTACTTC | CSVTRLAGVAYEQYF
TRBJ2-7 | NA | TRBV3-1 | NA | TGCTTGACTGACCCCTACGAGCAGTACTTC | CLTDPYEQYF
TRBJ2-3 | NA | TRBV7-9 | TRBD1 | TGTGCCAGCAGCTACCGGACAGGGTCCACAGATACGCAGTATTTT | CASSYRTGSTDTQYF
TRBJ2-1 | few | TRBV7-2 | NA | TGTGCCAGCAGCCTGGTGAGGAGAAGGGGCTACAATGAGCAGTTCTTC | CASSLVRRRGYNEQFF
TRBJ1-3 | many | TRBV5-1 | NA | TGCGCCAGCAGCTTTTCAGGGGCATCAGGAAACACCATATATTTT | CASSFSGASGNTIYF
TRBJ2-1 | many | TRBV6-1 | TRBD2 | TGTGCCAGCAACAACTGGGCTAGCGGGGGAAATTTGCAGTTCTTC | CASNNWASGGNLQFF
TRBJ2-2 | NA | TRBV6-5 | NA | TGTGCCAGCAGTTTCCAAACAGGGCGGGGCGGGGAGCTGTTTTTT | CASSFQTGRGGELFF
TRBJ1-6 | many | TRBV13 | TRBD1 | TGTGCCAGCAGCTTAGGAAGTGGGACAGATTCACCCCTCCACTTT | CASSLGSGTDSPLHF
TRBJ1-4 | NA | TRBV9 | NA | TGTGCCAGCAGCGTGGGCAATGATAATGAAAAACTGTTTTTT | CASSVGNDNEKLFF
TRBJ2-7 | many | TRBV19 | NA | TGTGCCAGTAGTATAGCGGGGAGCTCCTACGAGCAGTACTTC | CASSIAGSSYEQYF
TRBJ2-3 | NA | TRBV4-1 | NA | TGCGCCAGCAGCCAAGTCCCAGATACGCAGTATTTT | CASSQVPDTQYF
TRBJ1-6 | NA | TRBV9 | NA | TGTGCCAGCAGCGTTACAGCATATAATTCACCCCTCCACTTT | CASSVTAYNSPLHF